This TCR beta chain was recorded in a study of blood T cell repertoires in COVID-19. On the study more broadly: COVID-19 samples collected from the United States, Italy and Spain covered acute and convalescent phases. Nucleic acid was either cDNA or gDNA, and it came from T cells, B-cell-depleted T cells, or PBMCs.

Germline lookup yields CDR1 SGHTA and CDR2 FQGTGA. This CDR3 spans 16 amino acids. The V segment lost 5 bases and the J segment 4 bases; nucleotides outside the gene matches: 8. The authors' processing: Reference gene primer amplification yielded estimated nucleated cell counts. TCRdb's table, derived via immunoSEQ multiplex PCR, lists solely in-frame clones and lacks some. D and trimming were read from the DNA, whereas the V and J calls and clone size are those reported in that table. Among fewer than 350,000 clones listed, roughly 79% were seen once. This TCR was recovered from an older woman with active or convalescent COVID-19. The chain employs TRBV7-3 and TRBJ2-2; 9 bases line up with TRBD1. The material sequenced was peripheral blood. CDR3: CASSRPQGAVTGELFF. The CDR3 DNA is TGTGCCAGCAGCCGCCCACAGGGGGCCGTCACCGGGGAGCTGTTTTTT. Combining the CDR3 with reference TRBV7-3 and TRBJ2-2 gives the whole variable domain GAGVSQTPSNKVTEKGKYVELRCDPISGHTALYWYRQSLGQGPEFLIYFQGTGAADDSGLPNDRFFAVRPEGSVSTLKIQRTERGDSAVYLCASSRPQGAVTGELFFGEGSRLTVL.